This TCR beta chain was sequenced during a study of identical twins (dated by TCRdb to 2015 to 2016). As for the study more broadly: To test whether fetal clonotypes persist, the study used deep sequencing on TCR alpha and beta repertoires from monozygotic twins, unrelated adults of various ages, and cord blood. Replicate twin experiments were performed at different times using different library preparation protocols to rule out contamination. Results and caveats for the whole study, not just this receptor: Fewer insertions were carried by abundant cord blood beta clonotypes, a similar but weaker trend appeared in young adult naive repertoires, and no such trend appeared in memory repertoires. Compared with coincidental sharing between unrelated individuals, out-of-frame TCR alpha sequences shared between twins had an excess of sequences with low generation probability. Out-of-frame TCR alpha sharing in monozygotic twins was systematically underestimated by recombination models, whereas sharing between unrelated individuals was in agreement with the recombination models. Zero-insertion analyses could be partly confounded by invariant T cells such as MAIT and iNKT, though diverse VJ usage argued against such confounding for most clonotypes. In beta out-of-frame sequences, excess twin sharing was weaker, because having fewer shared sequences lowered the signal-to-noise ratio. Because the same donors could not be followed over many years, conclusions were based on cross-sectional statistical analysis.

This clonotype was counted many times. Its antigen is unknown. Base qualities are missing; no much larger clone stands one base away. Library generation was performed with 5' RACE. The instrument given in TCRdb is Illumina HiSeq 2000. A universal primer binding site was introduced by template switching, and a unique molecular identifier was present in the final cDNA, enabling accurate counting of TCR cDNA molecules. Specific primers in the conserved constant-segment region were used to synthesize first-strand cDNA for the TCR alpha and beta chains. To control for contamination, every cDNA library was double barcoded, receiving both a SMART-Mk sample barcode and Illumina barcodes. TruSeq adapter sequences along with Illumina sample barcodes were introduced in two successive PCR steps. Sequencing of the TCR alpha and beta cDNA libraries was done on the Illumina HiSeq platform using custom primers. The paper's processing steps were these. Unique molecular identifiers were extracted from raw reads with MiGEC, and CDR3 positions were determined with MiXCR. Recombination models were inferred per individual with the repgenHMM and IGoR tools using an EM algorithm. Shared clonotype analysis was performed with the tcR package in R, normalizing sharing by the product of cloneset sizes. Out-of-frame nonproductive sequences were analyzed to study raw recombination free of thymic and clonal selection effects. TCRdb ran its own pipeline on the public reads, namely fastp trimming at Q25 and MiXCR clone calling, and kept in-frame beta chains. Each record represents a unique CDR3 protein, reported with the most common genes and DNA among its rows. It is TCRdb's table, rather than the study itself, that gives the V and J calls and clone size. In this sample the table shows approximately 700,000 distinct CDR3 sequences, around 6% of which occur a single time. Jointly, the top ten make up approximately 2% of the sample.

Every donor in the study was a healthy Caucasian. Three unrelated non-twin adults were additionally sequenced: a male aged 18 to 30, a male aged 50 to 60 and a female aged 50 to 60. Miltenyi CD45RO+ enrichment and human naive T-cell isolation kits were used to isolate memory (CD45RO+) and naive T cells from PBMC. The CDR3 numbers 13 residues from cysteine through phenylalanine. Only the CDR3 DNA stays, 39 bases, in frame from base 1. V loses 6 bases of germline sequence and J loses 5 bases, and the interval between the two ends is 10 bases. The sequence is built from TRBV12-3 or TRBV12-4 and TRBJ1-4; no D segment can be confidently identified. The sequenced sample consisted of naive T cells sorted from blood. The cell subset or site label on this specimen signifies: cells isolated with a human naive T-cell isolation kit. The TCR comes from a man aged 18 to 30 in good health. This receptor carries the CDR3 CASRRELNEKLFF. Here is the DNA: TGTGCCAGCAGGAGGGAGTTGAATGAAAAACTGTTTTTT.